These T cell receptor beta chains were read from a single sample in a study of cytomegalovirus exposure and HLA in healthy donors. Produced via immunoSEQ multiplex PCR; TCRdb's table is partial and in-frame only. The repertoire holds more than 95,000 clones, with over 60% as singletons. The sequenced sample was PBMCs. The receptors were sampled from a female donor in good health and CMV-seronegative. CDR3s leave out the opening cysteine and the closing phenylalanine or tryptophan. The size field is filled for only some rows; it gives once, few, many or a size class.

ASSPTGTSGYEQY | once | TRBV18
ASSSWTGINEQF | . | TRBV27
AWSVLLNAGGLF | . | TRBV30
AWRAPQSNQPQH | . | TRBV30
ASSPSGRGAHNEQF | . | TRBV9
ASSGTSGTKNIQY | once | TRBV21-1
ASSLQGASYNSPLH | . | TRBV18
ASSHYRRTGGGTGELF | . | TRBV11-2
ASRSGSKIEQY | few | TRBV28
ASSNSGTKLQPQH | . | TRBV7-2
ASSSAGGLYEQF | few | TRBV25-1
ASSFLAGPETQY | . | TRBV7-9
ASSLGPGDTDTQY | . | TRBV5-1
SVAGARNYGYT | few | TRBV29-1
ATSTPGSSSYEQY | . | TRBV15
ASSDVRLRTEAF | few | TRBV10-2
ASSFRVSGGYT | . | TRBV7-2
ASSQDPGTGSYNEQF | few | TRBV14
ASSEFASGGQNTGELF | . | TRBV10-1
ASTLDIGSYNEQF | . | TRBV6-1
ASSELGPVGNEQF | few | TRBV2
AISAGSGYT | . | TRBV10-3
ASRRSQGNQPQH | few | TRBV6-1
ASSLASGEETQY | . | TRBV5-4